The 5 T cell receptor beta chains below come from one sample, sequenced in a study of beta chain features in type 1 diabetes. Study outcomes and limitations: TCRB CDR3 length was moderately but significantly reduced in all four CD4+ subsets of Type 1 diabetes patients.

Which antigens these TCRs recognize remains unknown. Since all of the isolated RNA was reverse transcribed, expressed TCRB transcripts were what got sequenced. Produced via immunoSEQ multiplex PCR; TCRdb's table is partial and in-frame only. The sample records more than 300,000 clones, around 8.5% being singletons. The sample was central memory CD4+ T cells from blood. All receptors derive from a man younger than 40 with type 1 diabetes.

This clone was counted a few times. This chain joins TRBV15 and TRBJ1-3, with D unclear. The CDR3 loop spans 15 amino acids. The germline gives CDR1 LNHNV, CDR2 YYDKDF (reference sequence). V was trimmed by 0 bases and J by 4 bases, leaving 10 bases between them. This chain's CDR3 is CATSRDLRQGNTIYF. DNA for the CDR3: TGTGCCACCAGCAGAGATTTGAGGCAGGGAAACACCATATATTTT.

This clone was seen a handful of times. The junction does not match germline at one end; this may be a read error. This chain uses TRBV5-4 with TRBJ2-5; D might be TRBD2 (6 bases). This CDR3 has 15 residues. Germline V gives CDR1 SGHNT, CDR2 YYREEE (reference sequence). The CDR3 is CASSQDLGLQETQYF. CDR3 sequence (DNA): TGCGCCAGCAGCCAAGATCTGGGACTCCAAGAGACCCAGTACTTC.

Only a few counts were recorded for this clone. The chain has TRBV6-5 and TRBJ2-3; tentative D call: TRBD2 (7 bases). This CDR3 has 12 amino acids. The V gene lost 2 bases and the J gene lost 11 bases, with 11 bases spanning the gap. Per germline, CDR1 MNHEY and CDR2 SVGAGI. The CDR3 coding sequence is TGTGCCAGCAGTTACGAGGGAGGGGGGCAGTATTTT. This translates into CASSYEGGGQYF.

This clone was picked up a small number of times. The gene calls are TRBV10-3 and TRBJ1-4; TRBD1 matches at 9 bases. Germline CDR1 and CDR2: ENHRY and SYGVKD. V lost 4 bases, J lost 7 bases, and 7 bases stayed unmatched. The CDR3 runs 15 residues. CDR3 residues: CAISGGQGHREKLFF. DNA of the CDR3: TGTGCCATCAGTGGGGGACAGGGCCATCGTGAAAAACTGTTTTTT.

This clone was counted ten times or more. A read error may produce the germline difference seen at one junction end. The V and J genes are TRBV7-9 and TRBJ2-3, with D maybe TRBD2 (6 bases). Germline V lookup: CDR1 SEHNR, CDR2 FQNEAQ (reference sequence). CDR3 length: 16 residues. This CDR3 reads CASTLNGGTSTDTQYF. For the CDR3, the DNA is TGTGCCAGCACCTTAAACGGGGGAACTAGCACAGATACGCAGTATTTT.